The present T cell receptor (beta chain) was sequenced within a study of post-analysis software for immune sequencing data. Looking at the study overall: Relapsing-remitting, secondary progressive and progressive-relapsing multiple sclerosis courses were included. Study-level points and caveats: Diversity measured as normalized Chao1 was significantly lower in multiple sclerosis patients than in controls. Compared with controls, patients had more of about 5 TRBV segments, including TRBV5-6, TRBV5-1 and TRBV20-1. Samples made in the same batch grouped tightly together by F measure.

The TCR beta cDNA libraries contained unique molecular identifiers. From approximately 0.95 to 9.8 million T cells, roughly 530,000 cDNA molecules were obtained. TCRdb recomputed calls from the PCR reads with MiXCR, one row per CDR3 protein. The sample consists of hundreds of thousands of distinct CDR3 sequences, about 50% of them appearing once. Germline V gene data show CDR1 as MNHEY and CDR2 as SVGEGT. The length of the CDR3 is 15 residues. V gave up 6 bases and J gave up 1 base; unmatched junction bases: 8. Concerning this clonotype itself: Its antigen is currently unknown.

The origin of this receptor is a girl between 5 and 17 years old with multiple sclerosis. V gene TRBV6-2 or TRBV6-3 combines with J gene TRBJ1-1; 7 nucleotides align to TRBD1. The specimen sequenced was blood. CDR3 in amino acids: CASSRLGTANTEAFF. The DNA of the CDR3 is TGTGCCAGCAGCCGCCTCGGGACAGCGAACACTGAAGCTTTCTTT.